The 8 T cell receptor beta chains in this list originate from one sample, sequenced in a study of blood T cell repertoires in COVID-19. Generated by immunoSEQ multiplex PCR, the TCRdb table keeps only in-frame clones and is missing some. The sample consists of 130,000 to 150,000 clones, around 90% of them appearing once. The sequencing input was peripheral blood. Receptor source: a man in his 70s with acute or convalescent COVID-19.

This chain joins TRBV19 and TRBJ2-5, with 10 bases matching TRBD2. CDR3 length: 16 amino acids. The germline V gene has CDR1 LNHDA and CDR2 SQIVND (reference sequence). With V trimmed by 6 bases and J by 9 bases, 16 bases remained unmatched. The CDR3 DNA sequence: TGTGCCAGTAGGCCGCTAGCGGGGGACCTCGGTGGGGCCCAGTACTTC. Its translation: CASRPLAGDLGGAQYF.

V usage is TRBV29-1 and J usage is TRBJ2-1, with TRBD2 identical over 8 bases. Trimming at V came to 3 bases and at J to 7 bases, leaving 8 bases not matched to a gene. The germline gives CDR1 SQVTM, CDR2 ANQGSEA. The CDR3 loop spans 14 amino acids. This chain's CDR3 is CSVESAGGQNEQFF. The CDR3 DNA reads as TGCAGCGTTGAGTCGGCGGGAGGCCAGAATGAGCAGTTCTTC.

The chain has TRBV6-1 and TRBJ1-6, with D unclear. Germline V gives CDR1 MNHNS, CDR2 SASEGT. The CDR3 is made up of 14 amino acids. V was shortened by 2 bases and J by 4 bases, with 6 bases between the two germline ends. In DNA, the CDR3 is TGTGCCAGCAGTGAACCTGAGTATAATTCACCCCTCCACTTT. Its protein product is CASSEPEYNSPLHF.

The genes are TRBV5-1 and TRBJ2-7; D is perhaps TRBD1 (5 bases). Per germline, CDR1 SGHRS and CDR2 YFSETQ. V was pared by 0 bases and J by 4 bases, with 14 bases between. The CDR3 spans 15 residues. CDR3 sequence (DNA): TGCGCCAGCAGCTTGGCAGGCAGGGAAGCTTACGAGCAGTACTTC. Its translation: CASSLAGREAYEQYF.

This chain uses TRBV6-5 with TRBJ2-2; D is perhaps TRBD2 (6 bases). CDR1 is MNHEY and CDR2 is SVGAGI in the germline V gene. The CDR3 is made up of 15 amino acids. Trimming cost V 2 bases and J 6 bases, with 13 bases left between them. The CDR3 loop reads CASSYGGRSAGELFF. The CDR3 coding sequence is TGTGCCAGCAGTTACGGGGGGAGATCGGCCGGGGAGCTGTTTTTT.

The chain recombines TRBV7-6 with TRBJ1-4; 8 bases fit TRBD1. Germline V gives CDR1 SGHVS, CDR2 FNYEAQ. V gave up 5 bases and J gave up 7 bases; unmatched junction bases: 6. The CDR3 runs 14 residues. The CDR3 DNA reads as TGTGCCAGCAGCCCCGGACAGGGAGCTGAAAAACTGTTTTTT. Protein: CASSPGQGAEKLFF.

The V gene is TRBV10-3, the J gene TRBJ1-1, with D hard to call. V was shortened by 8 bases and J by 3 bases, with 7 bases between the two germline ends. Per germline, CDR1 ENHRY and CDR2 SYGVKD. This CDR3 contains 11 residues. As DNA, the CDR3 is TGTGCCATCGGGAGGGACACTGAAGCTTTCTTT. It codes for CAIGRDTEAFF.

The V call is TRBV5-1, the J call TRBJ2-7; TRBD2 agrees at 10 bases. Per germline, CDR1 SGHRS and CDR2 YFSETQ. This CDR3 comprises 16 residues. The V gene end was trimmed by 1 base and the J gene end by 4 bases; junction bases not matched to a gene: 8. DNA of the CDR3: TGCGCCAGCAGCTTGTCCAGCGGGGGGGTAGGGTACGAGCAGTACTTC. It translates to CASSLSSGGVGYEQYF.